This TCR beta chain was identified in a study of T cells in localized non-small cell lung cancer. Repertoires were generated with immunoSEQ multiplex PCR, while TCRdb's copy carries only in-frame clones and drops some. The sample lists 30,000 to 40,000 clones, roughly 88% occurring once. The germline V and J ends were trimmed by 6 bases and 4 bases, with 9 bases remaining between them. The CDR3 totals 13 residues. CDR1 and CDR2 from the germline V gene are SGHTA and FQGNSA. The chain uses TRBV7-2 and TRBJ1-4, with D possibly TRBD1 on 5 matching bases. The sample was peripheral blood, taken before any cancer treatment. The sequence was collected from a man aged 40-75 years with stage I lung adenocarcinoma. The CDR3 DNA reads TGTGCCAGCAGTTGGGACGGTAATGAAAAACTGTTTTTT. Residues: CASSWDGNEKLFF. Variable domain in full (rest from reference TRBV7-2 and TRBJ1-4): GAGVSQSPSNKVTEKGKDVELRCDPISGHTALYWYRQSLGQGLEFLIYFQGNSAPDKSGLPSDRFSAERTGGSVSTLTIQRTQQEDSAVYLCASSWDGNEKLFFGSGTQLSVL.